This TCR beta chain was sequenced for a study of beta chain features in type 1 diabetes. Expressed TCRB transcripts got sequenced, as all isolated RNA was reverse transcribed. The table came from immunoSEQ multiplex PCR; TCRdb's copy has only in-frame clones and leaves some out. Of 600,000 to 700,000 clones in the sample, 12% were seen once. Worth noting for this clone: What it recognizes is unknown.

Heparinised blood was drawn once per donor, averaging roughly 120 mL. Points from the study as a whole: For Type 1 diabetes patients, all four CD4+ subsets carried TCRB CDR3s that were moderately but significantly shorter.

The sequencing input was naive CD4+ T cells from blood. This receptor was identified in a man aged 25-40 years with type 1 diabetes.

The CDR3 DNA reads TGTGCCAGCCGGCAGGGACTCTCTGGAAACACCATATATTTT. Translating it yields CASRQGLSGNTIYF. This sequence joins TRBV2 and TRBJ1-3; D perhaps matches TRBD1 (5 bases). Germline loops: CDR1 SNHLY, CDR2 FYNNEI. Trimming removed 8 bases at V and 0 bases at J, with 11 bases between. The CDR3 is made up of 14 amino acids. Full variable domain (missing parts from reference TRBV2 and TRBJ1-3): EPEVTQTPSHQVTQMGQEVILRCVPISNHLYFYWYRQILGQKVEFLVSFYNNEISEKSEIFDDQFSVERPDGSNFTLKIRSTKLEDSAMYFCASRQGLSGNTIYFGEGSWLTVV.